Listed below are T cell receptor beta chains from one sample, sequenced in a study of T cell clonotyping in hematopoietic cell transplantation. The assay was immunoSEQ multiplex PCR, and TCRdb's table has in-frame clones only and misses some. The sample has about 15,000 clones, 70% to 90% seen once. Sequenced here: PBMCs, sampled 100 days after allogeneic stem cell transplant. Receptors originate from a male patient aged 55 to 70 who had an allogeneic stem cell transplant from a related donor, so the T cells may come from the graft donor. Some clones in this sample may be carry-over from other donors' samples. Each CDR3 is given with its conserved first and last residue. A D gene is named only where the DNA matches it firmly. Clone size is stated in some rows and not others, as once, few, many or a class when expanded.

- | TRBJ1-6 | - | TRBV7-7 | TGTGCCAGCAGCTTACTAGACGGCAGGCAGGGTGATTCACCCCCCCACTTT | CASSLLDGRQGDSPPHF
- | TRBJ2-3 | - | TRBV6-5 | TGTGCCAGCAGTTACCGTCGGTCAGGGAGCACAGATACGCAGTATTTT | CASSYRRSGSTDTQYF
- | TRBJ2-7 | TRBD2 | TRBV7-2 | TGTGCCAGCAGCTTAGCGACTAGCGGAGAGCCCTACGAGCAGTACTTC | CASSLATSGEPYEQYF
- | TRBJ1-6 | - | TRBV6-6 | TGTGCCAGCAGTTATGGGCCAGGTGATTCACCCCTCCACTTT | CASSYGPGDSPLHF
- | TRBJ1-1 | - | TRBV19 | TGTGCCAGTAGTGGGAGACCGGAATGGGCTGAAGCTTTCTTT | CASSGRPEWAEAFF
- | TRBJ2-2 | TRBD2 | TRBV11-3 | TGTGCCAGCAGCGCATTTGGGACTAGCATAAGTGGCGGGGAGCTGTTTTTT | CASSAFGTSISGGELFF
- | TRBJ2-3 | - | TRBV7-2 | TGTGCCAGCAGCTCCGGGTTGCCCACAGATACGCAGTATTTT | CASSSGLPTDTQYF
few | TRBJ1-4 | - | TRBV4-1 | TGCGCCAGCAGCCAAGAAGTCACAGCTAATGAAAAACTGTTTTTT | CASSQEVTANEKLFF
- | TRBJ1-6 | - | TRBV5-1 | TGCGCCAGCAGCTTGGATGTCGGTTCACCCCTCCACTTT | CASSLDVGSPLHF
- | TRBJ2-1 | TRBD2 | TRBV2 | TGTGCCAGCAGTGCACGCGGGGGGAGGGGGAATGAGCAGTTCTTC | CASSARGGRGNEQFF
- | TRBJ1-1 | - | TRBV6-5 | TGTGCCAGCAGTTACAGGTCAGGGGACACTGAAGCTTTCTTT | CASSYRSGDTEAFF
- | TRBJ1-2 | TRBD1 | TRBV5-1 | TGCGCCAGCAGCTTGGAGTGGACAGGGAACTATGGCTACACCTTC | CASSLEWTGNYGYTF
- | TRBJ2-1 | - | TRBV12-5 | TGTGCTAGTGCAGGGGTCAACAATGAGCAGTTCTTC | CASAGVNNEQFF
- | TRBJ1-4 | - | TRBV6-5 | TGTGCCAGCAGGCCCCCGGGGGGCAGTTCTGAAAAACTGTTTTTT | CASRPPGGSSEKLFF
- | TRBJ2-5 | - | TRBV28 | TGTGCCAGCAGTTTCGGGTTGCCCCAGTACTTC | CASSFGLPQYF
- | TRBJ1-5 | - | TRBV5-1 | TGCGCCAGCAGCCCCGGAGGGGATAGCAATCAGCCCCAGCATTTT | CASSPGGDSNQPQHF
- | TRBJ2-5 | TRBD1 | TRBV2 | TGTGCCAGCAGTGAAGAGGGACAGGGAGAGACCCAGTACTTC | CASSEEGQGETQYF
- | TRBJ1-1 | - | TRBV19 | TGTGCCAGTAGTATCCGGGACCGAGTTGAAGCTTTCTTT | CASSIRDRVEAFF
- | TRBJ2-7 | TRBD2 | TRBV7-2 | TGTGCCAGCAGCTTAAACGGGGGGGCCCCCTACGAGCAGTACTTC | CASSLNGGAPYEQYF
- | TRBJ2-4 | TRBD2 | TRBV11-2 | TGTGCCAGCAGCTTAGCTCCGGGACTAAATGGCATTCAGTACTTC | CASSLAPGLNGIQYF
few | TRBJ1-1 | - | TRBV11-3 | TGTGCCAGCAGCTTACAGGGCGCCTCTGAAGCTTTCTTT | CASSLQGASEAFF
- | TRBJ2-1 | - | TRBV7-3 | TGTGCCAGCAGCTTCCCTGGGGGTGAGCAGTTCTTC | CASSFPGGEQFF
- | TRBJ2-1 | - | TRBV14 | TGTGCCAGCAGCCCCGGCCGGGAGAATGAGCAGTTCTTC | CASSPGRENEQFF
- | TRBJ1-1 | TRBD1 | TRBV5-6 | TGTGCCAGCAGCTCGGTGCTTGGGGGAACAGGGGTGAAGAACACTGAAGCTTTCTTT | CASSSVLGGTGVKNTEAFF
few | TRBJ1-6 | TRBD1 | TRBV9 | TGTGCCAGCAGCCCTTTGACAGGGAATTCACCCCTCCACTTT | CASSPLTGNSPLHF
few | TRBJ1-2 | - | TRBV6-5 | TGTGCCAGCAGTTGGACGGGTCAGGGGAGCGATGGCTACACCTTC | CASSWTGQGSDGYTF
- | TRBJ2-4 | TRBD2 | TRBV7-9 | TGTGCCAGCAGCCTTAGCGGGGGCGGGGGAGAGAAAAACATTCAGTACTTC | CASSLSGGGGEKNIQYF
- | TRBJ2-7 | - | TRBV27 | TGTGCCAGCAGTCCGCGGTTGGCCTACGAGCAGTACTTC | CASSPRLAYEQYF
few | TRBJ1-3 | - | TRBV9 | TGTGCCAGCAGCGTAGCTCCAGGGACTGGAAACACCATATATTTT | CASSVAPGTGNTIYF
once | TRBJ2-2 | - | TRBV2 | TGTGCCAGCAGGCGGACAGTTAACACCGGGGAGCTGTTTTTT | CASRRTVNTGELFF
- | TRBJ2-3 | - | TRBV5-6 | TGTGCCAGCACCTCAGGGGCGGCAGATACGCAGTATTTT | CASTSGAADTQYF
- | TRBJ1-2 | - | TRBV9 | TGTGCCAGCAGCTCCGGACCTAACTATGGCTACACCTTC | CASSSGPNYGYTF
- | TRBJ1-5 | TRBD1 | TRBV19 | TGTGCCAGTAGTACCTATACCGGGACAGGGAAAGGGGGCAATCAGCCCCAGCATTTT | CASSTYTGTGKGGNQPQHF
- | TRBJ2-5 | TRBD2 | TRBV5-1 | TGCGCCAGCAGCTTGGCCGGGACTAGCACAGAGACCCAGTACTTC | CASSLAGTSTETQYF
- | TRBJ2-2 | TRBD1 | TRBV9 | TGTGCCAGCAGCGTGGGGGACAGGGGGCTGGTCACCGGGGAGCTGTTTTTT | CASSVGDRGLVTGELFF